This TCR beta chain was found in a study of graft-versus-host responses after intestinal transplantation. About the research overall: Isolated intestinal, liver-intestinal, or multivisceral transplants had been given to the recipients. Anti-thymocyte globulin induction preceded three to four years of tacrolimus and steroid maintenance in all recipients.

TCRdb keeps only in-frame clones here, not all; method: immunoSEQ multiplex PCR. The repertoire holds about 94,000 clones, with more than 85% as singletons. Germline CDR1 and CDR2: SNHLY and FYNNEI. V dropped 1 base and J dropped 6; count of bases not matched to a gene: 12. The CDR3 totals 17 residues. Study-wide points: Clonal ratios of graft-versus-host to host-versus-graft in allografts were high for patients exhibiting graft-donor T cell macrochimerism. Ileal or blood samples showed some GvH clones first, and such clones were also found in recipient marrow.

About this clone: Its specificity is unknown.

This chain connects TRBV2 to TRBJ1-2; 9 bases agree with TRBD1. Sequencing was performed on unstimulated CD8+ T cells sorted from spleen or lymph node cells, taken before intestinal transplant. The source is a human donor who received an intestinal transplant. The CDR3 sequence is CASSEGRGGQGWDGYTF. CDR3 DNA sequence: TGTGCCAGCAGTGAAGGAAGGGGGGGACAGGGCTGGGATGGCTACACCTTC.